This entry lists 10 T cell receptor beta chains sequenced from one sample in a study of T cell repertoires in cytomegalovirus infection. In TCRdb, the reads were re-called with MiXCR into one record per CDR3 protein. This table holds about 700,000 distinct CDR3 sequences, 33% found once. What these receptors recognize is not known. Sequencing was performed on cultured PBMCs, taken from culture after CMV antigen stimulation. All receptors derive from a human donor in good health (CMV status not recorded). Some clones in this sample may be carry-over from other donors' samples.

This clonotype occurred a few times. J is TRBJ2-4 and V is TRBV19, with D possibly called TRBD1 or TRBD2 (5 bases each). With 3 bases removed from V and 9 bases from J, the gap between germline ends came to 12 bases. The CDR3 sequence is 13 residues long. Germline V lookup: CDR1 LNHDA, CDR2 SQIVND (reference sequence). This chain's CDR3 is CASSIGGIGIQYF. The CDR3 nucleotides are TGTGCCAGTAGTATTGGGGGAATCGGCATTCAGTACTTC.

The chain has TRBV7-8 and TRBJ2-7; maybe TRBD1 (6 bases). V was clipped by 4 bases and J by 5 bases, with 18 bases between them. CDR3 size: 15 residues. The germline gives CDR1 SGHVS, CDR2 FQNEAQ. CDR3 amino acids: CASSSTRGGTNEQYF. DNA of the CDR3: TGTGCCAGCAGCTCTACTAGAGGGGGAACCAACGAGCAGTACTTC.

The rearrangement joins TRBV7-9 to TRBJ2-2; D is unresolved. The CDR3 has 14 residues. Germline V gene data show CDR1 as SEHNR and CDR2 as FQNEAQ (reference sequence). V lost 4 bases and J 1 base, leaving 7 bases between the germline ends. The CDR3 spells CASSYLLNTGELFF. The CDR3 DNA sequence: TGTGCCAGCAGCTACCTGCTGAACACCGGGGAGCTGTTTTTT.

This chain connects TRBV20-1 to TRBJ2-5; the D gene could be TRBD1 or TRBD2 (5 bases each). The CDR3 spans 15 residues. Germline V gene lookup returns CDR1 DFQATT and CDR2 SNEGSKA (reference sequence). Trimming took off 6 bases at V and 3 bases at J, with 20 bases between the two ends. This CDR3 reads CSASWDHVTEETQYF. Here the CDR3 DNA reads TGCAGTGCGAGCTGGGACCACGTTACCGAAGAGACCCAGTACTTC.

The chain employs TRBV27 and TRBJ1-1, with D unresolved. Per germline, CDR1 MNHEY and CDR2 SMNVEV (reference sequence). V lost 7 bases, J lost 5 bases, and 17 bases lay in between. The CDR3 runs 14 residues. The CDR3 sequence: CASNANSRGTEAFF. The CDR3 DNA is TGTGCCAGCAATGCCAACAGCAGAGGAACTGAAGCTTTCTTT.

The chain combines TRBV20-1 with TRBJ2-1, with D perhaps TRBD1 or TRBD2 (5 bases each). The germline V gene encodes CDR1 DFQATT and CDR2 SNEGSKA (reference sequence). With 6 bases removed from V and 4 bases from J, the gap between germline ends came to 16 bases. This CDR3 contains 14 residues. CDR3 DNA: TGCAGTGCCCGAACGGGACCAGCATACAATGAGCAGTTCTTC. Translating it yields CSARTGPAYNEQFF.

This chain uses TRBV12-3 or TRBV12-4 with TRBJ2-1, with TRBD2 matching over 10 bases. J lost 4 bases, V lost 5 bases, and 8 bases had no gene match. This CDR3 has 16 amino acids. In nucleotides, the CDR3 is TGTGCCAGCAGTACCCTAGCGGGGGTACTGTACAATGAGCAGTTCTTC. Its protein is CASSTLAGVLYNEQFF.

In its sample, this clonotype was seen many times. The chain joins TRBV7-4 to TRBJ2-7, with TRBD2 matching 7 bases. The CDR3 totals 19 residues. The J segment lost 0 bases and the V segment lost 2 bases, leaving 16 bases of the junction unmatched. Per germline, CDR1 SGHVT and CDR2 SQSDAQ. Here the CDR3 reads CASSLRGDRPSSTSYEQYF. The CDR3 DNA reads TGTGCCAGCAGCTTACGGGGGGACCGACCTAGCAGTACCTCCTACGAGCAGTACTTC.

V usage is TRBV6-5 and J usage is TRBJ1-1; D uncertain. V was cut by 6 bases and J by 4 bases, with 9 bases left in between. Germline CDR1 MNHEY, CDR2 SVGAGI. The CDR3 sequence is 12 residues long. CDR3 sequence reads: CASRDLGTEAFF. CDR3 in DNA: TGTGCCAGCAGGGATCTGGGCACTGAAGCTTTCTTT.

V usage is TRBV12-3 or TRBV12-4 and J usage is TRBJ2-1; 9 bases are a match to TRBD2. The CDR3 consists of 14 residues. V was pared by 3 bases and J by 6 bases, with 3 bases of the junction left unmatched. This CDR3 is CASSFAGGSNEQFF. The CDR3 DNA is TGTGCCAGCAGTTTCGCGGGGGGGAGCAATGAGCAGTTCTTC.